The next 9 T cell receptor beta chains were all read from a single sample in a study of graft-versus-host responses after intestinal transplantation. Libraries were prepared by immunoSEQ multiplex PCR; TCRdb keeps only in-frame clonotypes and omits some of them. The sample contains just under 100,000 clones, approximately 90% of which appear only once. The input for sequencing was PBMCs, taken approximately 470 days after intestinal transplant. The origin of the receptors is a human patient who received an intestinal transplant, so some T cells may come from the graft donor.

The chain employs TRBV27 and TRBJ1-4, with unresolved D. The CDR3 is made up of 12 amino acids. Germline V gene lookup returns CDR1 MNHEY and CDR2 SMNVEV (reference sequence). The V and J ends lost 6 bases and 3 bases respectively, with 5 bases between them. CDR3 residues: CASRRANEKLFF. The DNA for the CDR3 is TGTGCCAGCAGAAGGGCTAATGAAAAACTGTTTTTT.

This chain links TRBV7-6 with TRBJ2-1; no clear D. This CDR3 has 13 amino acids. Germline V gives CDR1 SGHVS, CDR2 FNYEAQ. The ends were cut back, 5 bases at V and 4 bases at J, with 9 bases in the middle. CDR3 sequence reads: CASSLRRYNEQFF. The CDR3 coding sequence is TGTGCCAGCAGCCTACGGAGATACAATGAGCAGTTCTTC.

V usage is TRBV2 and J usage is TRBJ2-5; possibly TRBD2 for D (5 bases). Germline V gene lookup returns CDR1 SNHLY and CDR2 FYNNEI. The germline V and J ends were trimmed by 4 bases and 3 bases, with 12 bases remaining between them. The length of the CDR3 is 14 residues. In nucleotides, the CDR3 is TGTGCCAGCAGTGTCGGGATGAAAAAAGAGACCCAGTACTTC. Protein product: CASSVGMKKETQYF. Complete variable domain (other parts from reference TRBV2 and TRBJ2-5): EPEVTQTPSHQVTQMGQEVILRCVPISNHLYFYWYRQILGQKVEFLVSFYNNEISEKSEIFDDQFSVERPDGSNFTLKIRSTKLEDSAMYFCASSVGMKKETQYFGPGTRLLVL.

The genes are TRBV7-3 and TRBJ2-2, with a weak D call TRBD2 (7 bases). V was pared by 2 bases and J by 4 bases, with 14 bases between. This CDR3 has 16 residues. In germline, CDR1 is SGHTA, CDR2 FQGTGA. CDR3 residues: CASSLFRGAGTGELFF. The CDR3 region has the DNA TGTGCCAGCAGCTTATTCCGGGGGGCCGGCACCGGGGAGCTGTTTTTT. The complete variable domain, with remaining parts taken from reference TRBV7-3 and TRBJ2-2, reads GAGVSQTPSNKVTEKGKYVELRCDPISGHTALYWYRQSLGQGPEFLIYFQGTGAADDSGLPNDRFFAVRPEGSVSTLKIQRTERGDSAVYLCASSLFRGAGTGELFFGEGSRLTVL.

This clone is a singleton in its sample. The chain recombines TRBV7-9 with TRBJ2-3; TRBD2 aligns across 9 bases. Germline CDR1 reads SEHNR; CDR2 reads FQNEAQ (reference sequence). The CDR3 sequence is 15 residues long. V dropped 5 bases and J dropped 2; count of bases not matched to a gene: 5. CDR3: CASSHSGGSTDTQYF. DNA for the CDR3: TGTGCCAGCAGCCATAGCGGGGGATCCACAGATACGCAGTATTTT. Variable domain in full (rest from reference TRBV7-9 and TRBJ2-3): DTGVSQNPRHKITKRGQNVTFRCDPISEHNRLYWYRQTLGQGPEFLTYFQNEAQLEKSRLLSDRFSAERPKGSFSTLEIQRTEQGDSAMYLCASSHSGGSTDTQYFGPGTRLTVL.

The chain links TRBV7-9 to TRBJ2-7, with a weak D call TRBD2 (5 bases). In germline, CDR1 is SEHNR, CDR2 FQNEAQ (reference sequence). The CDR3 contains 14 residues. Trimming took off 0 bases at V and 2 bases at J, with 8 bases between the two ends. The CDR3 protein is CASSLAVGAYEQYF. The CDR3 nucleotides are TGTGCCAGCAGCTTAGCGGTGGGAGCCTACGAGCAGTACTTC.

V usage is TRBV7-9 and J usage is TRBJ1-5; D is unresolved. The CDR3 contains 13 residues. Germline V CDR1 and CDR2: SEHNR, FQNEAQ (reference sequence). Trimming removed 5 bases from V and 3 bases from J, with 8 bases in between. This chain's CDR3 is CASSQADNQPQHF. CDR3 in DNA: TGTGCCAGCAGCCAAGCGGACAATCAGCCCCAGCATTTT.

This clone was observed a single time. The chain carries TRBV6-4 and TRBJ2-2; 8 bases line up with TRBD2. Trimming removed 6 bases from V and 5 bases from J; junction bases left unmatched: 5. Germline V gene lookup returns CDR1 MRHNA and CDR2 SNTAGT. CDR3 size: 14 residues. CDR3 DNA sequence: TGTGCCAGCAGACCGGGGGGGCAGACCGGGGAGCTGTTTTTT. Its translation is CASRPGGQTGELFF.

This rearrangement joins TRBV6-1 to TRBJ2-6; no clear D gene. The length of the CDR3 is 14 residues. Germline V gene sequence: CDR1 MNHNS, CDR2 SASEGT. V was clipped by 6 bases and J by 2 bases, with 8 bases between them. This CDR3 is CASRHLAGANVLTF. CDR3 DNA: TGTGCCAGCAGGCACCTGGCTGGGGCCAACGTCCTGACTTTC.